Presented here are 14 T cell receptor beta chains from one specimen sequenced in a study of breast tumors, draining lymph nodes, adjacent tissues. Breast cancer patients provided tissue from their axillary draining lymph nodes. TCRdb called the multiplex PCR reads again in MiXCR, with one record for every CDR3 protein. Of fewer than 250,000 distinct CDR3 sequences in the sample, roughly 30% were seen once. The material sequenced was axillary lymph node tissue. The receptors here all came from a female donor with breast cancer. Some clones in this sample may be carry-over from other donors' samples.

The chain joins TRBV18 to TRBJ2-2; no reliable D call. Germline V gene lookup returns CDR1 KGHSH and CDR2 LQKENI. The CDR3 consists of 15 residues. Between the trimmed V and J ends, which lost 6 bases and 3 bases, there was a span of 14 bases. Written as DNA, the CDR3 is TGTGCCAGCTCCCTGGCTACTGAGGACACCGGGGAGCTGTTTTTT. This translates into CASSLATEDTGELFF.

Ten or more counts support this clonotype. This sequence joins TRBV7-9 and TRBJ1-2; no clear D. The CDR3 loop spans 13 amino acids. The germline V gene encodes CDR1 SEHNR and CDR2 FQNEAQ (reference sequence). V was trimmed by 5 bases and J by 1 base, leaving 8 bases between them. The CDR3: CASSRDLNYGYTF. CDR3 DNA sequence: TGTGCCAGCAGCCGGGATCTTAACTATGGCTACACCTTC.

Concerning this clonotype: One junction end disagrees with the germline gene, perhaps due to a read error. This rearrangement joins TRBV20-1 to TRBJ1-2; 7 bases map to TRBD1. This CDR3 has 14 residues. Germline CDR1 reads DFQATT; CDR2 reads SNEGSKA (reference sequence). The CDR3, as DNA: TGCAGTGCTAGTGGCCAGGGGGGAATCTATGGCCACACCTTC. Protein product: CSASGQGGIYGHTF.

The rearrangement uses TRBV5-8 and TRBJ2-4; TRBD1 agrees at 10 bases. From germline, CDR1 is SGHTS and CDR2 YDEGEE. The CDR3 has 16 residues. With 3 bases clipped from V and 0 bases from J, the junction kept 3 bases outside the gene matches. CDR3 in DNA: TGTGCCAGCAGCTCGGGACAGGGGATAGCCAAAAACATTCAGTACTTC. Its protein is CASSSGQGIAKNIQYF.

V usage is TRBV11-2 and J usage is TRBJ1-2; D unresolved. Trimming removed 5 bases from V and 7 bases from J, with 14 bases in between. Germline loops: CDR1 SGHAT, CDR2 FQNNGV. The CDR3 contains 13 residues. The DNA of the CDR3 is TGTGCCAGCAGCGTTGATGGTGCCGTTGGCTACACCTTC. This gives the protein CASSVDGAVGYTF.

As for this clonotype: At one end the junction does not follow the germline gene, possibly because of a read error. V is TRBV7-9 and J is TRBJ1-1; possible D gene TRBD1, 5 bases. Germline V gives CDR1 SEHNR, CDR2 FQNEAQ (reference sequence). The CDR3 has 15 amino acids. The CDR3 protein is CASSIRAGTNTEALF. The CDR3 DNA sequence: TGTGCCAGCAGTATTAGGGCTGGGACCAACACTGAAGCTCTCTTT.

Notes on this clonotype: This may be a read error: a much more frequent sequence differs by one nucleotide. This CDR3 is missing its conserved last phenylalanine or tryptophan, likely due to a read error. It is unclear where the CDR3 begins or ends on the DNA, so no DNA is shown, and the CDR3 is as TCRdb lists it. The chain joins TRBV10-3 to TRBJ2-2; the table assigns TRBD1, which was not confirmed against the DNA. The CDR3 numbers 18 amino acids, ends counted. The germline V gene has CDR1 ENHRY and CDR2 SYGVKD. This CDR3 is CAISPTPRTGANTGELVL.

This clonotype was seen ten or more times. DNA of the CDR3: TGTGCCAGCAGCGCCATCCCCGGAAACACCATATATTTT. Its translation: CASSAIPGNTIYF. The V and J genes are TRBV5-5 and TRBJ1-3, with D unresolved. This CDR3 has 13 amino acids. Germline V gene sequence: CDR1 SGHKS, CDR2 YYEKEE (reference sequence). Trimming cost V 4 bases and J 4 bases, with 9 bases left between them.

This clonotype appeared many times. The chain links TRBV5-1 to TRBJ2-1; TRBD1 is a possible D gene (6 bases). V dropped 7 bases and J dropped 6 bases, with 17 bases sitting between them. This CDR3 is built from 14 residues. Germline CDR1 reads SGHRS; CDR2 reads YFSETQ. The CDR3 sequence is CASGTGPGVNEQFF. DNA for the CDR3: TGCGCCAGCGGAACCGGGCCAGGGGTCAATGAGCAGTTCTTC.

Ten or more counts support this clonotype. CDR3 in DNA: TGCAGTGCTAGCCGGACCGGGAACTATGGCTACACCTTC. The encoded protein is CSASRTGNYGYTF. The rearrangement links TRBV20-1 to TRBJ1-2; D is ambiguous. The CDR3 extends over 13 amino acids. From germline, CDR1 is DFQATT and CDR2 SNEGSKA (reference sequence). Trimming took 3 bases from V and 2 from J, leaving 10 bases between them.

This clonotype was counted at least ten times. Just one base apart from a much larger clone, this may be a read error. The CDR3 ends on some other residue instead of the conserved phenylalanine or tryptophan, so this is likely a read error. The genes are TRBV2 and TRBJ2-7; D ambiguous. The germline V and J ends were trimmed by 7 bases and 0 bases, with 4 bases remaining between them. The CDR3 contains 11 residues. CDR1 is SNHLY, CDR2 FYNNEI, per germline. This chain's CDR3 is CASMFSYEQYL. The DNA of the CDR3 is TGTGCCAGCATGTTCTCCTACGAGCAGTACCTC.

DNA for the CDR3: TGCAGCGTTCCTCTAGCGGGAGGCGCCACAGATACGCAGTATTTT. Protein sequence: CSVPLAGGATDTQYF. The chain carries TRBV29-1 and TRBJ2-3, with 11 bases identical to TRBD2. V lost 5 bases to trimming and J lost 2 bases; unmatched junction nucleotides: 6. Germline V gene data show CDR1 as SQVTM and CDR2 as ANQGSEA. This CDR3 has 15 amino acids.

The CDR3 here is CRDQLAGDRREQFF. The DNA for the CDR3 is TGCAGAGACCAACTAGCGGGAGATCGACGGGAGCAGTTCTTC. The chain employs TRBV20-1 and TRBJ2-1; 11 bases line up with TRBD2. This CDR3 spans 14 amino acids. Germline CDR1 is DFQATT and CDR2 is SNEGSKA (reference sequence).

This clonotype has a count of ten or more. The CDR3 reads CASSSSDRVETQYF. CDR3 in DNA: TGTGCCAGTAGTTCTTCGGACAGGGTTGAGACCCAGTACTTC. The chain couples TRBV19 to TRBJ2-5, with 8 bases fitting TRBD1. The CDR3 extends over 14 amino acids. J lost 5 bases, V lost 5 bases, and 7 bases had no gene match. Germline CDR1 reads LNHDA; CDR2 reads SQIVND (reference sequence).